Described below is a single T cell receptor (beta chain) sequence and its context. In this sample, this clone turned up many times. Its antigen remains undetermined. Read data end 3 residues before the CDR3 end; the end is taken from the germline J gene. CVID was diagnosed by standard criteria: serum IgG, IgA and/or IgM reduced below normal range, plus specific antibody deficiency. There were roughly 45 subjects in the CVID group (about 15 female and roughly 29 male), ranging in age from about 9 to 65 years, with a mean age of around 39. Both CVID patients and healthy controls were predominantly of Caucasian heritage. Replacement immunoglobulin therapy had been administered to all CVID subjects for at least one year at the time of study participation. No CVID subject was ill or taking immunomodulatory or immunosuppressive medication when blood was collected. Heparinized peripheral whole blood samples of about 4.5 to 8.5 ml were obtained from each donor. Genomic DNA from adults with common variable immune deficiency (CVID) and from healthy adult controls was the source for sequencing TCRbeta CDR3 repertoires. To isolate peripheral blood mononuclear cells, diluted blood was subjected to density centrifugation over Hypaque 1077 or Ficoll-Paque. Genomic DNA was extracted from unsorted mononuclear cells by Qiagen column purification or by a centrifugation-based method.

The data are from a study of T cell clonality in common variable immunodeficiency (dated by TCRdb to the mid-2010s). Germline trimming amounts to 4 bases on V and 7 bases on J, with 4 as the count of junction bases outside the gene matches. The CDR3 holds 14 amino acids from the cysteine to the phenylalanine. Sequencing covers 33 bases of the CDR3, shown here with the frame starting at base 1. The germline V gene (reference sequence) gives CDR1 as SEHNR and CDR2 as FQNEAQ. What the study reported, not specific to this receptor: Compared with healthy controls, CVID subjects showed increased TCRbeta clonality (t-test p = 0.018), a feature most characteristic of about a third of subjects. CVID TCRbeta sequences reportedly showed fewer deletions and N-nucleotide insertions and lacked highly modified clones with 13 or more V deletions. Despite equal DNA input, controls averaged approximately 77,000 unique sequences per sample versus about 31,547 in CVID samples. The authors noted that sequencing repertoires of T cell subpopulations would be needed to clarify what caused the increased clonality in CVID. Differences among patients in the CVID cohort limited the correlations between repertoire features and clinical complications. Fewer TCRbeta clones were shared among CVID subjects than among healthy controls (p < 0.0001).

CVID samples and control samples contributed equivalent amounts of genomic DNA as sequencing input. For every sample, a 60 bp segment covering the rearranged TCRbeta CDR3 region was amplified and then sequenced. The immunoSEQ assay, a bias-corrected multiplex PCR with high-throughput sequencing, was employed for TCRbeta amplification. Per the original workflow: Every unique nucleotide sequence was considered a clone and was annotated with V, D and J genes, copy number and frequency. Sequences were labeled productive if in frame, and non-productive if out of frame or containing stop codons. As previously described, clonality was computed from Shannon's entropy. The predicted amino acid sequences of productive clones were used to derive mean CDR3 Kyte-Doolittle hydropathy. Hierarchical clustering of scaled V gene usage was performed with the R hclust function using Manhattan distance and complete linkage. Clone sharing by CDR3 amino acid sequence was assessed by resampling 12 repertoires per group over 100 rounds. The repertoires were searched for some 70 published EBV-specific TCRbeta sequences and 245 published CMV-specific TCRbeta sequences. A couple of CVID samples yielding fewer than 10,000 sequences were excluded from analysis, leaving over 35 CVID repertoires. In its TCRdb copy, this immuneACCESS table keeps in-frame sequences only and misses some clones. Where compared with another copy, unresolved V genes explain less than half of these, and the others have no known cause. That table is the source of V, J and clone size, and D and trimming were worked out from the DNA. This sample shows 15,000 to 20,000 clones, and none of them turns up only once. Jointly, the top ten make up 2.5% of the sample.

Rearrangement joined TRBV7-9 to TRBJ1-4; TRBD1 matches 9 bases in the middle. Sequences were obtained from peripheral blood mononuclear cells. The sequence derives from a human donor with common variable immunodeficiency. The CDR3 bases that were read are TGTGCCAGCAGCTGGGGACAGGGTAGTGAAAAA. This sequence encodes CASSWGQGSEK. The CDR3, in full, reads CASSWGQGSEKLFF.